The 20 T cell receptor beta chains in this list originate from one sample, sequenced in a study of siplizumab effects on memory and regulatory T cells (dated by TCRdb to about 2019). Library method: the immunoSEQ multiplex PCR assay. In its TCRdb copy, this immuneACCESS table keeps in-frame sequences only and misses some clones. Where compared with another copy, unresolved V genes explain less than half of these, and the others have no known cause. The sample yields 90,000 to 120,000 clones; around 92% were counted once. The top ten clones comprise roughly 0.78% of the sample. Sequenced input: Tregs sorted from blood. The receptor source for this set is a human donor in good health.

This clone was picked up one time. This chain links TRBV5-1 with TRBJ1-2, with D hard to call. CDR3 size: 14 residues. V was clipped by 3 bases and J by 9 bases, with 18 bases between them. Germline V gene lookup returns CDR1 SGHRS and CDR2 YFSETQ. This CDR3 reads CASSSIDSFGRYTF. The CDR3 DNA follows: TGCGCCAGCAGCTCGATCGACTCATTCGGCCGCTACACCTTC. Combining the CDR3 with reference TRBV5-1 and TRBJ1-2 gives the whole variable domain KAGVTQTPRYLIKTRGQQVTLSCSPISGHRSVSWYQQTPGQGLQFLFEYFSETQRNKGNFPGRFSGRQFSNSRSEMNVSTLELGDSALYLCASSSIDSFGRYTFGSGTRLTVV.

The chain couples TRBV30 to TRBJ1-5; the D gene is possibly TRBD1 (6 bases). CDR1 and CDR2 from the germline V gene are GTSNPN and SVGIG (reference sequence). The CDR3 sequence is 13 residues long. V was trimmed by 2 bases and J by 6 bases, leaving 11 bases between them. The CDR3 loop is CAWSRQVGQPQHF. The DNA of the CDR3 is TGTGCCTGGAGTCGACAGGTTGGTCAGCCCCAGCATTTT. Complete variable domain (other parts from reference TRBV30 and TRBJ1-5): SQTIHQWPATLVQPVGSPLSLECTVEGTSNPNLYWYRQAAGRGLQLLFYSVGIGQISSEVPQNLSASRPQDRQFILSSKKLLLSDSGFYLCAWSRQVGQPQHFGDGTRLSIL.

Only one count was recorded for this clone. CDR3 DNA: TGTGCCAGCAGTGAATTGGGTAGAGAGACCCAGTACTTC. Amino acids: CASSELGRETQYF. The chain recombines TRBV6-1 with TRBJ2-5; D gene uncertain. Trimming pared 2 bases from V and 4 bases from J, leaving 8 bases between. CDR1 and CDR2 (germline): MNHNS, SASEGT. This CDR3 has 13 amino acids.

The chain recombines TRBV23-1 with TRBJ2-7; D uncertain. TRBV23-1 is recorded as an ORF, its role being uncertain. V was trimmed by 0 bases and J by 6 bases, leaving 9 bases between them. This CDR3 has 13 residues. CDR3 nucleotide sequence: TGCGCCAGCAGTCAATCTGCCTACTTCGAGCAGTACTTC. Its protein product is CASSQSAYFEQYF.

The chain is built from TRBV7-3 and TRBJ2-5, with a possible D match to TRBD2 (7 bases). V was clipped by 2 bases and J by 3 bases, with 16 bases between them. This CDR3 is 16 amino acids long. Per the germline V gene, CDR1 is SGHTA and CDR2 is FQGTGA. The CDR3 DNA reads TGTGCCAGCAGCTTATCTGGGGGGGCTTGGGAAGAGACCCAGTACTTC. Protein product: CASSLSGGAWEETQYF. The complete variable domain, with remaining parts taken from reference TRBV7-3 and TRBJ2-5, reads GAGVSQTPSNKVTEKGKYVELRCDPISGHTALYWYRQSLGQGPEFLIYFQGTGAADDSGLPNDRFFAVRPEGSVSTLKIQRTERGDSAVYLCASSLSGGAWEETQYFGPGTRLLVL.

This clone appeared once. The CDR3 reads CASSKVAGYEQFF. The CDR3 DNA follows: TGTGCCAGTAGTAAGGTAGCGGGATATGAGCAGTTCTTC. The genes are TRBV19 and TRBJ2-1, with TRBD2 identical over 8 bases. Losses at the gene ends were 4 bases for V and 8 bases for J; bases not matched to a gene: 4. Germline V lookup: CDR1 LNHDA, CDR2 SQIVND (reference sequence). This CDR3 is 13 amino acids long.

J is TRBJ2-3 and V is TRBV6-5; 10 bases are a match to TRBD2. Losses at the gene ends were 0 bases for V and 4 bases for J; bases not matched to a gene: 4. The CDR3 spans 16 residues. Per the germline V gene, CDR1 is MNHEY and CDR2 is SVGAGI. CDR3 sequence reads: CASSYSGLALPDTQYF. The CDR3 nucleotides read TGTGCCAGCAGTTACTCGGGACTAGCGTTACCAGATACGCAGTATTTT.

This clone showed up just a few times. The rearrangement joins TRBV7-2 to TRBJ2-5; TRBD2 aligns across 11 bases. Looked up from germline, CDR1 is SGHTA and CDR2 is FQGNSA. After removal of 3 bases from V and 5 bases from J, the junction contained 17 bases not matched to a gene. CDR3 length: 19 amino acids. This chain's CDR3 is CASSLVVAGGAGIWETQYF. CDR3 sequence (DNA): TGTGCCAGCAGCTTGGTAGTAGCGGGAGGGGCTGGTATTTGGGAGACCCAGTACTTC.

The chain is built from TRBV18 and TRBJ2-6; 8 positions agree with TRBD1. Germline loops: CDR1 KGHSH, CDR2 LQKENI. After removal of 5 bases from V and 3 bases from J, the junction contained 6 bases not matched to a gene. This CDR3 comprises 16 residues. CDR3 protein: CASSTAGGFGANVLTF. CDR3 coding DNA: TGTGCCAGCTCAACCGCAGGGGGCTTTGGGGCCAACGTCCTGACTTTC. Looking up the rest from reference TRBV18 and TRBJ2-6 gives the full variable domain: NAGVMQNPRHLVRRRGQEARLRCSPMKGHSHVYWYRQLPEEGLKFMVYLQKENIIDESGMPKERFSAEFPKEGPSILRIQQVVRGDSAAYFCASSTAGGFGANVLTFGAGSRLTVL.

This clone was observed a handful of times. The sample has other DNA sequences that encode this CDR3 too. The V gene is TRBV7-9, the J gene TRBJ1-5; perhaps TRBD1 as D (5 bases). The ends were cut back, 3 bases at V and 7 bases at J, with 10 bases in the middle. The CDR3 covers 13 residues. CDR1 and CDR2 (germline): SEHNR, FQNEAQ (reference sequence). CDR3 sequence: CASSFQGGQPQHF. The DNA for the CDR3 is TGTGCCAGCAGCTTTCAGGGTGGACAGCCCCAGCATTTT. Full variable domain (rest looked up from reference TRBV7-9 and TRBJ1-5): DTGVSQNPRHKITKRGQNVTFRCDPISEHNRLYWYRQTLGQGPEFLTYFQNEAQLEKSRLLSDRFSAERPKGSFSTLEIQRTEQGDSAMYLCASSFQGGQPQHFGDGTRLSIL.

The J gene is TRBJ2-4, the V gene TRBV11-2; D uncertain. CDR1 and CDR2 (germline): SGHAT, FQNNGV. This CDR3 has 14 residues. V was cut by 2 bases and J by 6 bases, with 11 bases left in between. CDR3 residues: CASSLLASRNIQYF. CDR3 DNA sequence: TGTGCCAGCAGCTTATTAGCTTCTAGAAACATTCAGTACTTC.

CDR3 amino acids: CASSLDEGPPTDTQYF. The CDR3 DNA is TGCGCCAGCAGCTTGGATGAGGGACCGCCCACAGATACGCAGTATTTT. The chain recombines TRBV5-1 with TRBJ2-3, with D perhaps assigned TRBD1 or TRBD2 (5 bases each). CDR3 length: 16 residues. Trimming took off 0 bases at V and 2 bases at J, with 13 bases between the two ends. From germline, CDR1 is SGHRS and CDR2 YFSETQ.

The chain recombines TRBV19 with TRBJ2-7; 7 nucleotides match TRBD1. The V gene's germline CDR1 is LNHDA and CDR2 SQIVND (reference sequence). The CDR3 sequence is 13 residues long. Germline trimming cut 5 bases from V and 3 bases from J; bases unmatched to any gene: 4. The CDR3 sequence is CASSLGQNYEQYF. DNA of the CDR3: TGTGCCAGTAGTCTGGGACAGAACTACGAGCAGTACTTC.

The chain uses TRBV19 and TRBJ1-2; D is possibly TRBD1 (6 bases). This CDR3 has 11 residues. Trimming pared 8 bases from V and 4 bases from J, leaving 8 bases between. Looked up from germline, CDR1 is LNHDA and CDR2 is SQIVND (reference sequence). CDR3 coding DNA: TGTGCCAGTGGGGGCAGCTATGGCTACACCTTC. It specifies CASGGSYGYTF.

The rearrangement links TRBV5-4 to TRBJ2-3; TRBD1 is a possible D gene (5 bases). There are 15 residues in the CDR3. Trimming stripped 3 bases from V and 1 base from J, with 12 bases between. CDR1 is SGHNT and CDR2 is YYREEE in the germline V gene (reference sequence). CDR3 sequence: CASSWGGYRTDTQYF. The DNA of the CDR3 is TGTGCCAGCAGCTGGGGCGGCTATCGCACAGATACGCAGTATTTT.

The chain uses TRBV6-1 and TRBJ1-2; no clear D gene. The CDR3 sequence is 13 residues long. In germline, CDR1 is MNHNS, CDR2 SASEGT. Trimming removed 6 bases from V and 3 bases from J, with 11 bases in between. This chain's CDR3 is CASSPAGYYGYTF. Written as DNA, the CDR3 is TGTGCCAGCAGCCCCGCGGGTTACTATGGCTACACCTTC.

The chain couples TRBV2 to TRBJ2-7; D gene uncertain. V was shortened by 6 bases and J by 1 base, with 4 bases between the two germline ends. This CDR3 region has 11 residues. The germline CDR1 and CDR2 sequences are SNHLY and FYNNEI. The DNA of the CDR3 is TGTGCCAGCAGCCAGTCCTACGAGCAGTACTTC. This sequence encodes CASSQSYEQYF.

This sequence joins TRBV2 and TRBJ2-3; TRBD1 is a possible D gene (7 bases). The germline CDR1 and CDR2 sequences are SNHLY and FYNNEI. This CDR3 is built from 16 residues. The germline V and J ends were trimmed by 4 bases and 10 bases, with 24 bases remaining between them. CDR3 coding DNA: TGTGCCAGCAGTGCGGCATCGGGACTCGCCCAGGGGGCGCAGTATTTT. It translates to CASSAASGLAQGAQYF.

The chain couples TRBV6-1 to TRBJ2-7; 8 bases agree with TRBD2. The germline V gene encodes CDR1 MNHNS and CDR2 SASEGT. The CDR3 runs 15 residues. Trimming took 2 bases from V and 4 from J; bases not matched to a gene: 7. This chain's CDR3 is CASSETPGGHYEQYF. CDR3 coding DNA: TGTGCCAGCAGTGAAACTCCGGGAGGGCATTACGAGCAGTACTTC.

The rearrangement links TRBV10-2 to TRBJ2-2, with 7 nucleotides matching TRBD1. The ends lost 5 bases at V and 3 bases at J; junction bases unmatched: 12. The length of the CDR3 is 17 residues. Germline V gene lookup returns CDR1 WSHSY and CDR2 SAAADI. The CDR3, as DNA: TGCGCCAGCAGTCAAACCGACAGGGCTGAGTACACCGGGGAGCTGTTTTTT. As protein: CASSQTDRAEYTGELFF.